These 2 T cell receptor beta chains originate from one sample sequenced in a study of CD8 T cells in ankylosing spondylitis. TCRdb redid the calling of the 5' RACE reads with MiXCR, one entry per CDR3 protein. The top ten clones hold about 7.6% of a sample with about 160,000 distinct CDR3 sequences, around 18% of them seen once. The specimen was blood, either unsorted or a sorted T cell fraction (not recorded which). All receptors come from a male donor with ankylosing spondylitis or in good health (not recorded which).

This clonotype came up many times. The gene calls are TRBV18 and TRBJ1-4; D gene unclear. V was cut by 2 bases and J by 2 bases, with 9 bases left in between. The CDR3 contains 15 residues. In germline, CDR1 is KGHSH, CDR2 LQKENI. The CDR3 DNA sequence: TGTGCCAGCTCACCAGAACCCTATACTAATGAAAAACTGTTTTTT. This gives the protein CASSPEPYTNEKLFF.

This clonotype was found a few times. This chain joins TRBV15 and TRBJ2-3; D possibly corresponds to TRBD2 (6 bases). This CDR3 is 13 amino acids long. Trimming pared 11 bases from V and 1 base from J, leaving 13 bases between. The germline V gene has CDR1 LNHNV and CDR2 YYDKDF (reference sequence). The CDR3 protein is CAAGLSGTDTQYF. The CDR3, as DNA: TGTGCCGCGGGACTGTCTGGCACAGATACGCAGTATTTT.